This T cell receptor (beta chain) was recovered during a study of T cell changes during pregnancy in multiple sclerosis. Germline lookup yields CDR1 LNHNV and CDR2 YYDKDF (reference sequence). J gave up 0 bases and V 0 bases, and 4 bases lay outside the gene matches. This CDR3 is built from 17 residues. The method was immunoSEQ multiplex PCR; TCRdb's version includes in-frame clones alone and lacks a portion of them. The sample carries 70,000 to 95,000 clones, about 94% recorded once. The TCR comes from a female donor with multiple sclerosis, enrolled in a pregnancy study. The starting material was peripheral blood, obtained in the third trimester of pregnancy. The chain links TRBV15 to TRBJ2-2; 7 positions agree with TRBD2. The CDR3 nucleotides read TGTGCCACCAGCAGAGAAGGGGAGGGACCGAACACCGGGGAGCTGTTTTTT. It encodes CATSREGEGPNTGELFF.